This T cell receptor (beta chain) was recorded in a study of T cell responses to AZD1222 COVID-19 vaccine. Whole-study results and caveats: Elevations in Spike-specific TCR breadth and depth followed administration of two AZD1222 doses.

The V end lost 5 bases, the J end lost 4 bases, and 16 bases lay between the germline ends. The germline gives CDR1 SNHLY, CDR2 FYNNEI. The CDR3 runs to 15 residues. Produced via immunoSEQ multiplex PCR; TCRdb's table is partial and in-frame only. The table lists about 140,000 clones, just over 90% of them singletons. As to this clone: Its antigen remains unidentified.

The genes are TRBV2 and TRBJ2-3, with D perhaps TRBD1 or TRBD2 (5 bases each). The starting material was peripheral blood, obtained on day 0 of MenACWY control vaccination. This receptor was identified in an adult in good health. The CDR3 DNA reads TGTGCCAGCAGTCGAGGGGACCGGTGGGCAGATACGCAGTATTTT. Its translation: CASSRGDRWADTQYF. Combining the CDR3 with reference TRBV2 and TRBJ2-3 gives the whole variable domain EPEVTQTPSHQVTQMGQEVILRCVPISNHLYFYWYRQILGQKVEFLVSFYNNEISEKSEIFDDQFSVERPDGSNFTLKIRSTKLEDSAMYFCASSRGDRWADTQYFGPGTRLTVL.